Listed below are T cell receptor beta chains from one sample, sequenced in a study of radiation and T cells in renal cell carcinoma. Data came from immunoSEQ multiplex PCR; TCRdb stores just in-frame clones and leaves some out. The sample lists about 100,000 clones, approximately 80% occurring once. The sample consisted of blood, taken from a patient whose treatment included radiotherapy and nephrectomy. These TCRs come from a man aged 60-69 years with renal cell carcinoma. The conserved cysteine and the conserved F or W are not part of the CDR3 here.

j_call: TRBJ2-3
v_call: TRBV6-6
cdr3_aa: ASSYDRSTDTQY

j_call: TRBJ2-2
v_call: TRBV19
cdr3_aa: ASGRLAGAAGTGELF

j_call: TRBJ1-2
v_call: TRBV28
cdr3_aa: ASKQQGIYGYT

j_call: TRBJ2-4
v_call: TRBV27
cdr3_aa: ASRGVVWSSGESIQY

j_call: TRBJ2-7
v_call: TRBV19
cdr3_aa: ASSGSGYEQY

j_call: TRBJ2-7
v_call: TRBV15
cdr3_aa: ATSRDRASSYEQY

j_call: TRBJ2-1
v_call: TRBV6-5
cdr3_aa: ASSLAGGPNEQF

j_call: TRBJ2-7
v_call: TRBV28
cdr3_aa: ASNDGTYEQY

j_call: TRBJ2-7
v_call: TRBV5-4
cdr3_aa: ASSLAAGVYEQY

j_call: TRBJ2-1
v_call: TRBV7-3
cdr3_aa: ASSLAVSNEQF

j_call: TRBJ1-2
v_call: TRBV15
cdr3_aa: GSSYGYT

j_call: TRBJ2-2
v_call: TRBV4-3
cdr3_aa: ASSQGRTRTGELF

j_call: TRBJ2-2
v_call: TRBV29-1
cdr3_aa: SVSDRGWNTGELF

j_call: TRBJ2-7
v_call: TRBV5-1
cdr3_aa: ASSLRPTGVGYEQY

j_call: TRBJ2-2
v_call: TRBV7-2
cdr3_aa: ASSLGAGSNTGELF

j_call: TRBJ1-5
v_call: TRBV7-3
cdr3_aa: ASSLGAAQPQH

j_call: TRBJ2-5
v_call: TRBV11-1
cdr3_aa: ASSPSGSQETQY

j_call: TRBJ2-3
v_call: TRBV9
cdr3_aa: ASSAISDTQY

j_call: TRBJ1-1
v_call: TRBV19
cdr3_aa: ASSPGTGGEAF

j_call: TRBJ2-2
v_call: TRBV29-1
cdr3_aa: SVEVRQGSTRELF

j_call: TRBJ1-1
v_call: TRBV10-3
cdr3_aa: ATTGVMNTEAF

j_call: TRBJ1-2
v_call: TRBV27
cdr3_aa: ASLPDRGSLTGYT

j_call: TRBJ1-1
v_call: TRBV5-1
cdr3_aa: ASSSRTGRDTEAF

j_call: TRBJ1-5
v_call: TRBV4-1
cdr3_aa: ASSQGGRVDAQPQH

j_call: TRBJ2-1
v_call: TRBV5-1
cdr3_aa: ASSLTGNPYNEQF

j_call: TRBJ1-1
v_call: TRBV18
cdr3_aa: ASSPRVTEAF

j_call: TRBJ1-2
v_call: TRBV9
cdr3_aa: ASSTTRHTGGYGYT

j_call: TRBJ2-1
v_call: TRBV7-9
cdr3_aa: ASSSGFGQF

j_call: TRBJ2-1
v_call: TRBV14
cdr3_aa: ASSRAGPNEQF

j_call: TRBJ2-7
v_call: TRBV27
cdr3_aa: ASSSREVARYEQY

j_call: TRBJ2-1
v_call: TRBV15
cdr3_aa: ATSSAQGWGVNNEQF

j_call: TRBJ2-7
v_call: TRBV19
cdr3_aa: ASSILAGAPYEQY